The TCR beta chain under discussion was sequenced for a study of blood T cell repertoires in COVID-19. Study at large: The study drew acute and convalescent COVID-19 samples from the United States, Italy and Spain. Nucleic acid was either cDNA or gDNA, and it came from T cells, B-cell-depleted T cells, or PBMCs.

CDR3 length: 14 residues. Trimming took off 1 base at V and 5 bases at J, with 10 bases between the two ends. Germline V gene sequence: CDR1 PRHDT, CDR2 FYEKMQ (reference sequence). In the source study's methods: Reference gene primer amplification yielded estimated nucleated cell counts. Clones were read by immunoSEQ multiplex PCR, and TCRdb kept only the in-frame ones, dropping some. V and J calls and clone size are as listed in that table; D and trimming were resolved from the DNA. This sample has 65,000 to 90,000 clones, with roughly three quarters found just once. The specimen was peripheral blood. V is TRBV13 and J is TRBJ2-3, with no clear D. The TCR originated in a man in his sixties or seventies with active or convalescent COVID-19. This CDR3 is CASSLALVVDTQYF. The CDR3 DNA sequence: TGTGCCAGCAGCTTAGCCCTCGTCGTAGATACGCAGTATTTT. The whole variable domain, remainder taken from reference TRBV13 and TRBJ2-3, is AAGVIQSPRHLIKEKRETATLKCYPIPRHDTVYWYQQGPGQDPQFLISFYEKMQSDKGSIPDRFSAQQFSDYHSELNMSSLELGDSALYFCASSLALVVDTQYFGPGTRLTVL.